A single sample is the source of the 31 T cell receptor beta chains below, sequenced in a study of molecular identifiers for immune sequencing clone quantification. A single record per CDR3 protein comes from TCRdb applying MiXCR to the PCR reads. The table has tens of thousands of distinct CDR3 sequences, 15% to 20% seen once. The sample comprised naive CD8+ T cells from blood, with Jurkat cell RNA spiked in. The sample's subset: FACS-sorted CD8+CD4-CCR7+CD45RA+ naive T cells. The source is a human donor in good health. Some libraries in this study had Jurkat cell RNA spiked in.

This clonotype was observed many times. This sequence joins TRBV7-8 and TRBJ2-7; D is unclear. Germline CDR1 reads SGHVS; CDR2 reads FQNEAQ. The V end was cut by 5 bases, the J end by 5 bases, with 19 bases between. The CDR3 has 15 amino acids. The CDR3 here is CASSPARGQEHEQYF. Here the CDR3 DNA reads TGTGCCAGCAGCCCGGCGAGAGGCCAAGAACACGAGCAGTACTTC.

The table lists this clonotype with many counts. This sequence joins TRBV27 and TRBJ2-7, with 10 bases lining up with TRBD2. J was trimmed by 7 bases and V by 3 bases; bases with no gene match: 6. The CDR3 consists of 14 residues. CDR1 and CDR2 (germline): MNHEY, SMNVEV (reference sequence). The CDR3 region has the DNA TGTGCCAGCAGTTTTCTAGCGGGAGATGGAGAGCAGTACTTC. Its translation: CASSFLAGDGEQYF.

This clonotype was recorded only once. The chain couples TRBV7-8 to TRBJ2-1; 12 nucleotides align to TRBD2. This CDR3 is 18 amino acids long. With V trimmed by 5 bases and J by 4 bases, 12 bases remained unmatched. Germline values: CDR1 SGHVS, CDR2 FQNEAQ. The DNA for the CDR3 is TGTGCCAGCAGCCGGGGACTAGCGGGTTCAAGGTTGTACAATGAGCAGTTCTTC. Translation: CASSRGLAGSRLYNEQFF.

J is TRBJ1-1 and V is TRBV6-5; tentatively, D is TRBD1 (6 bases). Trimming cost V 8 bases and J 0 bases, with 13 bases left between them. The CDR3 is 14 residues long. Germline V gene data show CDR1 as MNHEY and CDR2 as SVGAGI. CDR3 sequence (DNA): TGTGCCAGCGGGACAAATACTATGAACACTGAAGCTTTCTTT. Its translation is CASGTNTMNTEAFF.

A note on this clonotype: A much bigger clone sits one base away, suggesting this may be a read error. The rearrangement uses TRBV7-9 and TRBJ1-1; D remains ambiguous. The CDR3 loop spans 12 amino acids. Trimming took 4 bases from V and 5 from J, leaving 8 bases between them. The V gene's germline CDR1 is SEHNR and CDR2 FQNEAQ (reference sequence). The CDR3 DNA sequence: TGTGCCAGCAGCTCAGAAACTACTGAAGCTTTCTTT. Translated, it gives CASSSETTEAFF.

Turning to this clonotype: This clone may be a read error of a much larger clone one base away. This chain links TRBV2 with TRBJ1-2; D gene ambiguous. CDR3 length equals 15 residues. CDR1 is SNHLY and CDR2 is FYNNEI in the germline V gene. V lost 4 bases and J lost 0, with 12 bases in between. CDR3 sequence reads: CASSGTGRSNYGYTF. The CDR3 nucleotides read TGTGCCAGCAGTGGAACGGGCAGGTCTAACTATGGCTACACCTTC.

This clonotype was picked up many times. The chain carries TRBV29-1 and TRBJ2-5; TRBD1 is a possible D gene (5 bases). This CDR3 contains 14 residues. The V and J ends lost 1 base and 3 bases respectively, with 12 bases between them. CDR1 SQVTM and CDR2 ANQGSEA come from the germline V gene. The CDR3 DNA sequence: TGCAGCGTTGAAGGGGCAGGGTGGGAAGAGACCCAGTACTTC. Translation: CSVEGAGWEETQYF.

This clonotype was counted ten times or more. The rearrangement links TRBV10-2 to TRBJ2-7, with 7 bases that match TRBD2. From germline, CDR1 is WSHSY and CDR2 SAAADI. The length of the CDR3 is 13 residues. The V gene end was trimmed by 4 bases and the J gene end by 5 bases; junction bases not matched to a gene: 5. CDR3 loop: CASSVAGANEQYF. Written as DNA, the CDR3 is TGCGCCAGCAGTGTAGCGGGTGCCAACGAGCAGTACTTC.

Note on this clonotype: The junction departs from the called germline gene at one end, perhaps through a read error. The V and J genes are TRBV10-3 and TRBJ2-3; the match to TRBD2 covers 10 bases. This CDR3 is built from 19 residues. In germline, CDR1 is ENHRY, CDR2 SYGVKD. The CDR3 DNA reads TGTGCCATCAGAGGGGCTAGCGGGAGAGGCCCCTCTAGCACAGGTACGCAGTATTTT. It yields the protein CAIRGASGRGPSSTGTQYF.

This clonotype was detected many times. The V and J genes are TRBV6-2 or TRBV6-3 and TRBJ2-6; 9 positions agree with TRBD1. The CDR3 spans 19 residues. Germline values: CDR1 MNHEY, CDR2 SVGEGT. The V and J ends lost 10 bases and 0 bases, in that order; junction bases with no gene match: 16. CDR3 nucleotide sequence: TGTGCCATCGGGAACCTACAGGGGGCTATCACCTCTGGGGCCAACGTCCTGACTTTC. It codes for CAIGNLQGAITSGANVLTF.

This clonotype occurred many times. This chain links TRBV29-1 with TRBJ2-3, with 9 bases that match TRBD1. V was clipped by 4 bases and J by 2 bases; unmatched bases: 4. Germline V gene lookup returns CDR1 SQVTM and CDR2 ANQGSEA. This CDR3 comprises 14 residues. This CDR3 reads CSVGGTGPTDTQYF. The DNA for the CDR3 is TGCAGCGTTGGGGGGACAGGGCCCACAGATACGCAGTATTTT.

This clonotype was counted at least ten times. The chain recombines TRBV9 with TRBJ2-3; possibly TRBD1 or TRBD2 for D (5 bases each). This CDR3 region has 16 residues. Germline V lookup: CDR1 SGDLS, CDR2 YYNGEE. V lost 0 bases and J lost 2, with 13 bases in between. DNA for the CDR3: TGTGCCAGCAGCGTAGCTGCAGGGAGCATCACAGATACGCAGTATTTT. Protein: CASSVAAGSITDTQYF.

This clonotype was observed at least ten times. V usage is TRBV29-1 and J usage is TRBJ2-1; a possible D gene is TRBD2 (6 bases). This CDR3 comprises 15 residues. Germline V gene lookup returns CDR1 SQVTM and CDR2 ANQGSEA. Trimming stripped 5 bases from V and 0 bases from J, with 14 bases between. The CDR3 sequence is CSVLGRGTSYNEQFF. DNA of the CDR3: TGCAGCGTTTTGGGACGGGGGACCTCCTACAATGAGCAGTTCTTC.

This clonotype was counted ten times or more. The rearrangement joins TRBV5-1 to TRBJ1-1; tentatively, D is TRBD1 (6 bases). The CDR3 contains 22 residues. Germline values: CDR1 SGHRS, CDR2 YFSETQ. Between the trimmed V and J ends, which lost 4 bases and 0 bases, there was a span of 34 bases. This CDR3 reads CASSPNPPGGDIKTVMNTEAFF. DNA for the CDR3: TGCGCCAGCAGCCCAAATCCCCCCGGGGGCGATATAAAAACGGTCATGAACACTGAAGCTTTCTTT.

This clonotype has at least ten counts. J is TRBJ2-7 and V is TRBV4-2, with 7 bases lining up with TRBD1. The CDR3 has 14 amino acids. V dropped 0 bases and J dropped 2; count of bases not matched to a gene: 1. CDR1 and CDR2 from the germline V gene are LGHNA and YNFKEQ. The CDR3 protein is CASSQEGQTYEQYF. The CDR3 bases are TGTGCCAGCAGCCAAGAGGGACAGACCTACGAGCAGTACTTC.

The V and J genes are TRBV19 and TRBJ1-2; D may be TRBD1 (6 bases). V was cut by 2 bases and J by 7 bases, with 17 bases left in between. This CDR3 is 15 amino acids long. Germline V gives CDR1 LNHDA, CDR2 SQIVND (reference sequence). CDR3 DNA: TGTGCCAGTAGTATATTCCCGCAGGGGATAAGTGGCTACACCTTC. This codes for CASSIFPQGISGYTF.

The table lists this clonotype with many counts. The gene calls are TRBV12-5 and TRBJ2-7; 14 bases align to TRBD2. V trimming: 4 bases; J trimming: 7 bases; junction bases outside the gene matches: 6. The CDR3 is made up of 15 amino acids. CDR1 LGHNT and CDR2 FRNRAP come from the germline V gene. CDR3 in amino acids: CASGSPGLAGDEQYF. DNA for the CDR3: TGTGCTAGTGGTTCTCCGGGACTAGCGGGAGATGAGCAGTACTTC.

This clonotype was observed many times. This sequence joins TRBV28 and TRBJ2-1; a possible D gene is TRBD1 (5 bases). In germline, CDR1 is MDHEN, CDR2 SYDVKM. V was cut by 4 bases and J by 14 bases, with 15 bases left in between. The CDR3 consists of 12 residues. This CDR3 reads CASSSTEHGEFF. The CDR3 DNA reads TGTGCCAGCAGTTCGACAGAGCATGGGGAGTTCTTC.

Ten or more counts support this clonotype. The chain combines TRBV10-2 with TRBJ2-1, with unresolved D. V was shortened by 4 bases and J by 7 bases, with 17 bases between the two germline ends. CDR3 length equals 15 residues. Per germline, CDR1 WSHSY and CDR2 SAAADI. The CDR3 DNA sequence: TGCGCCAGCAGTGTAGGGAACCCCTACTCTAATGAGCAGTTCTTC. Amino acid sequence: CASSVGNPYSNEQFF.

Details on this clonotype: It may be a read error: a sequence one base away is much more abundant. The rearrangement joins TRBV24-1 to TRBJ2-3; 8 positions match TRBD2. Germline values: CDR1 KGHDR, CDR2 SFDVKD. CDR3 length: 17 residues. DNA of the CDR3: TGTGCCACCAGTGAAACGGGAGGGGAAGGGTTGACAGATACGCGGTATTTT. It codes for CATSETGGEGLTDTRYF.

There are a few counts of this clonotype. The chain carries TRBV28 and TRBJ2-7; possibly TRBD1 for D (6 bases). The CDR3 totals 12 residues. Germline V gene sequence: CDR1 MDHEN, CDR2 SYDVKM. V dropped 4 bases and J dropped 3 bases, with 7 bases sitting between them. CDR3 nucleotides: TGTGCCAGCAGTTGGGACAACTACGAGCAGTACTTC. Translation: CASSWDNYEQYF.

The table lists this clonotype with many counts. The J gene is TRBJ2-3, the V gene TRBV9; D possibly corresponds to TRBD2 (6 bases). This CDR3 has 14 amino acids. V was trimmed by 2 bases and J by 4 bases, leaving 11 bases between them. CDR1 SGDLS and CDR2 YYNGEE come from the germline V gene. The CDR3 coding sequence is TGTGCCAGCAGCGTCGGGAGTTCGGCAGATACGCAGTATTTT. This codes for CASSVGSSADTQYF.

As to this clonotype: Possible read error: a much larger clone is one base away. This chain connects TRBV7-9 to TRBJ2-3; D is perhaps TRBD1 (6 bases). The end of the DNA is better explained by TRBJ1-5, so the J call may be wrong. Germline V CDR1 and CDR2: SEHNR, FQNEAQ (reference sequence). This CDR3 region has 15 residues. CDR3 in DNA: TGTGCCAGCAGCTTAGCGCTCGGGGGCACAGATACGCAGCATTTT. It codes for CASSLALGGTDTQHF.

This clonotype was seen many times. V gene TRBV9 combines with J gene TRBJ1-1, with TRBD1 as a possible D gene (6 bases). Between the trimmed V and J ends, which lost 0 bases and 4 bases, there was a span of 19 bases. The CDR3 consists of 17 residues. CDR1 is SGDLS, CDR2 YYNGEE, per germline. This CDR3 reads CASSVAPVQGSVTEAFF. The CDR3 coding sequence is TGTGCCAGCAGCGTAGCCCCCGTTCAGGGGTCGGTCACTGAAGCTTTCTTT.

In its sample, this clonotype was seen a few times. J is TRBJ2-7 and V is TRBV11-2, with no clear D. V was pared by 0 bases and J by 4 bases, with 13 bases between. This CDR3 is built from 15 residues. CDR1 and CDR2 from the germline V gene are SGHAT and FQNNGV. CDR3 loop: CASSLDIGSGYEQYF. In DNA, the CDR3 is TGTGCCAGCAGCTTAGATATCGGCTCCGGGTACGAGCAGTACTTC.

This clonotype was recorded at least ten times. This chain joins TRBV29-1 and TRBJ1-4; 7 bases align to TRBD1. The CDR3 loop spans 13 amino acids. Germline V CDR1 and CDR2: SQVTM, ANQGSEA. With V trimmed by 4 bases and J by 6 bases, 5 bases remained unmatched. CDR3 nucleotide sequence: TGCAGCGTTGGACAGGGAGGGGATGAAAAACTGTTTTTT. Translation gives CSVGQGGDEKLFF.

In its sample, this clonotype was seen many times. The rearrangement joins TRBV30 to TRBJ1-4, with a weak D call TRBD1 (6 bases). V was pared by 4 bases and J by 4 bases, with 13 bases between. The CDR3 extends over 14 amino acids. The germline V gene has CDR1 GTSNPN and CDR2 SVGIG (reference sequence). The CDR3 loop reads CAWTPGQINEKLFF. CDR3 bases: TGTGCCTGGACACCTGGACAGATTAATGAAAAACTGTTTTTT.

As concerns this clonotype: One end of the junction does not line up with germline, which may come from a read error. This chain uses TRBV11-2 with TRBJ2-5; no definite D call. Per germline, CDR1 SGHAT and CDR2 FQNNGV. There are 11 residues in the CDR3. The CDR3 DNA is TGTGCCAGGAGCTTTCAAGAGACCCAGTACTTC. Protein: CARSFQETQYF.

Points on this clonotype: A much bigger clone sits one base away, suggesting this may be a read error. The chain carries TRBV12-3 or TRBV12-4 and TRBJ2-7; D gene ambiguous. This CDR3 comprises 14 residues. With 6 bases removed from V and 6 bases from J, the gap between germline ends came to 18 bases. The CDR3 protein is CASSPETRLCEQYF. DNA of the CDR3: TGTGCCAGCAGCCCCGAGACAAGACTCTGCGAGCAGTACTTC.

This clonotype was detected ten times or more. This sequence joins TRBV7-9 and TRBJ2-7; no clear D gene. Trimming left V 1 base short and J 3 bases short, with 10 bases between. Germline-derived CDR1 and CDR2 are SEHNR and FQNEAQ (reference sequence). CDR3 length: 14 residues. The chain's CDR3 is CASSLVTPFYEQYF. CDR3 sequence (DNA): TGTGCCAGCAGCTTAGTTACCCCTTTCTACGAGCAGTACTTC. Full variable domain (outside the CDR3, taken from reference TRBV7-9 and TRBJ2-7): DTGVSQNPRHKITKRGQNVTFRCDPISEHNRLYWYRQTLGQGPEFLTYFQNEAQLEKSRLLSDRFSAERPKGSFSTLEIQRTEQGDSAMYLCASSLVTPFYEQYFGPGTRLTVT.

This clonotype was counted ten times or more. V gene TRBV27 combines with J gene TRBJ1-4, with unresolved D. The CDR3 is 14 amino acids. V dropped 2 bases and J dropped 7 bases, with 11 bases sitting between them. The germline V gene has CDR1 MNHEY and CDR2 SMNVEV (reference sequence). CDR3: CASSLGMGPEKLFF. For the CDR3, the DNA is TGTGCCAGCAGTTTAGGAATGGGCCCTGAAAAACTGTTTTTT.